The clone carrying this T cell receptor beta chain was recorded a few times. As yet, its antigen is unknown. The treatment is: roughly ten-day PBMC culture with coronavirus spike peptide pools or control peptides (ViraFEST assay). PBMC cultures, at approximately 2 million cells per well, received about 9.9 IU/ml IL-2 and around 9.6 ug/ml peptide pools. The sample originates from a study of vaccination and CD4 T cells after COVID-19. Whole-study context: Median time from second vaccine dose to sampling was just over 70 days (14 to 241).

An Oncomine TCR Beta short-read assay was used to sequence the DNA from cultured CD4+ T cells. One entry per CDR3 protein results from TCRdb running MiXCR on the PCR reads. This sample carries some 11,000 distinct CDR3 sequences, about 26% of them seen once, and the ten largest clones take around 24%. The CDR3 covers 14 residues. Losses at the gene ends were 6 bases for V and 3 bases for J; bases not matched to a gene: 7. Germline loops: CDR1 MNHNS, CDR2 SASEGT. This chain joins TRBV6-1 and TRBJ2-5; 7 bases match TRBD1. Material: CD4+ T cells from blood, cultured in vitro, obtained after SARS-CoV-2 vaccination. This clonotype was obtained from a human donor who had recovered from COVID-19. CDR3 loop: CASRQNRGKETQYF. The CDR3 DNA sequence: TGTGCCAGCAGGCAAAACAGGGGTAAAGAGACCCAGTACTTC.